The text below deals with one TCR beta chain. The data belong to a study of blood T cell repertoires in COVID-19. Clones were read by immunoSEQ multiplex PCR, and TCRdb kept only the in-frame ones, dropping some. Among a few hundred thousand clones listed, around 80% were seen once. The length of the CDR3 is 12 residues. The sequencing sample was made of peripheral blood. The sequence came from a man aged 40-55 years who had recovered from COVID-19. The chain uses TRBV21-1 and TRBJ1-2. TRBV21-1 is a pseudogene segment. The CDR3 loop reads CASSKVEDGYTF. CDR3 nucleotides: TGTGCCAGCAGCAAAGTAGAGGATGGCTACACCTTC.